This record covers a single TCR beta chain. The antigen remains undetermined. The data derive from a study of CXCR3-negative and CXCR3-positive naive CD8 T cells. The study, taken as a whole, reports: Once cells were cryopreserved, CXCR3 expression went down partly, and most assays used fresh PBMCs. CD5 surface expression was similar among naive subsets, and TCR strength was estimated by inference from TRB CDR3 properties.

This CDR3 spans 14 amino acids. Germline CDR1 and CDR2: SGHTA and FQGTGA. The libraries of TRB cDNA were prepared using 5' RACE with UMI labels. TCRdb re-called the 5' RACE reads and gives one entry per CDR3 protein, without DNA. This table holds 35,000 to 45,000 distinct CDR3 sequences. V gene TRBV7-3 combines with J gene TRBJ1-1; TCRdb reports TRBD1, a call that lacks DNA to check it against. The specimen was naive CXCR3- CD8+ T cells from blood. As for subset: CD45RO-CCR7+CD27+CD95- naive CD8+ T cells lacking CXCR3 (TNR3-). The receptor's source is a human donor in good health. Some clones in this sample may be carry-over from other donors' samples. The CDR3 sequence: CASSLVGGRTEAFF.